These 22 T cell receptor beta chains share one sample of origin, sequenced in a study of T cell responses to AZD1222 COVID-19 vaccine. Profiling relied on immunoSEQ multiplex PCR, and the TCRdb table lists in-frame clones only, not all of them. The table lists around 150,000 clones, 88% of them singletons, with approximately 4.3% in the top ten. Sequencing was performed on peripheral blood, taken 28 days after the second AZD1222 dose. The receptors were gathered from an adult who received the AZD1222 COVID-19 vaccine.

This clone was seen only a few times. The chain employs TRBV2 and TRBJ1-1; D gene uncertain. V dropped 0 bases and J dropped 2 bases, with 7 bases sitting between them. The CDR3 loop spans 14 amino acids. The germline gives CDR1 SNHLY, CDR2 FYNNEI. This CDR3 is CASSEAPVNTEAFF. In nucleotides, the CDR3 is TGTGCCAGCAGTGAAGCTCCGGTAAACACTGAAGCTTTCTTT. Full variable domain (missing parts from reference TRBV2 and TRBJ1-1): EPEVTQTPSHQVTQMGQEVILRCVPISNHLYFYWYRQILGQKVEFLVSFYNNEISEKSEIFDDQFSVERPDGSNFTLKIRSTKLEDSAMYFCASSEAPVNTEAFFGQGTRLTVV.

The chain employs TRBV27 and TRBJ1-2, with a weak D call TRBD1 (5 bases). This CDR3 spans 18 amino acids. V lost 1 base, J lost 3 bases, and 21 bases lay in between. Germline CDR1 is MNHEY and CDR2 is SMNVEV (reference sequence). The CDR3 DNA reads TGTGCCAGCAGTTTATTGGGGGAATGGGCCTCCGGGCACTATGGCTACACCTTC. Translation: CASSLLGEWASGHYGYTF.

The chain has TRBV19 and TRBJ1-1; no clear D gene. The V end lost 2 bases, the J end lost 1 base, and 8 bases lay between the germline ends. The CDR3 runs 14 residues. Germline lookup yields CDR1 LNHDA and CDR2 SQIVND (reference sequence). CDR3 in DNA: TGTGCCAGTAGTATACTGGGTCGGAACACTGAAGCTTTCTTT. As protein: CASSILGRNTEAFF.

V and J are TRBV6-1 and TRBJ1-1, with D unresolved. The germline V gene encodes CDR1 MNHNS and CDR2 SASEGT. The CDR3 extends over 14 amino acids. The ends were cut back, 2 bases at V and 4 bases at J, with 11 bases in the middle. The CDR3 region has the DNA TGTGCCAGCAGTGAACCGTTTGGTGGCACTGAAGCTTTCTTT. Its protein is CASSEPFGGTEAFF.

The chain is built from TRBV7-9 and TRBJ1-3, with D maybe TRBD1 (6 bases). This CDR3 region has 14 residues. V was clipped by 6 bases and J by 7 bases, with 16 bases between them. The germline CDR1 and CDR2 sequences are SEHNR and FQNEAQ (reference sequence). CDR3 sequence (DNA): TGTGCCAGCAGATCAGGCGGGGGGCGGAACACCATATATTTT. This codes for CASRSGGGRNTIYF. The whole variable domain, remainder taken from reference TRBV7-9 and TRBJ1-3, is DTGVSQNPRHKITKRGQNVTFRCDPISEHNRLYWYRQTLGQGPEFLTYFQNEAQLEKSRLLSDRFSAERPKGSFSTLEIQRTEQGDSAMYLCASRSGGGRNTIYFGEGSWLTVV.

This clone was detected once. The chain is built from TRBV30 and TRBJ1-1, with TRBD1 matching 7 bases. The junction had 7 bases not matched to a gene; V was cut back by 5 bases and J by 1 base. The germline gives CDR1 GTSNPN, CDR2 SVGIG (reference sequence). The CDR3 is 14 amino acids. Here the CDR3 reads CAWDSGQSNTEAFF. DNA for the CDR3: TGTGCCTGGGACTCGGGACAGTCGAACACTGAAGCTTTCTTT.

The CDR3 protein is CASSLVPNPQETQYF. CDR3 nucleotides: TGTGCCAGCAGCTTAGTGCCCAACCCCCAAGAGACCCAGTACTTC. V gene TRBV7-8 combines with J gene TRBJ2-5; D uncertain. V was cut by 1 base and J by 1 base, with 10 bases left in between. Germline lookup yields CDR1 SGHVS and CDR2 FQNEAQ. This CDR3 spans 15 amino acids.

The CDR3 is CASSSGSDSSPLHF. The CDR3 DNA follows: TGTGCCAGCAGCTCAGGGTCGGACAGTTCACCCCTCCACTTT. The V call is TRBV7-9, the J call TRBJ1-6, with D possibly being TRBD1 (6 bases). The V gene's germline CDR1 is SEHNR and CDR2 FQNEAQ (reference sequence). The CDR3 spans 14 residues. Trimming pared 4 bases from V and 9 bases from J, leaving 13 bases between.

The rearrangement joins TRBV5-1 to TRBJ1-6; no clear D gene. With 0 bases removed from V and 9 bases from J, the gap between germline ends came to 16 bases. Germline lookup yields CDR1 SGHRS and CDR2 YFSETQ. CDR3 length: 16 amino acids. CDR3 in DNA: TGCGCCAGCAGCTTGGGGGCCTTGACGCCAGGTTCACCCCTCCACTTT. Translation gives CASSLGALTPGSPLHF.

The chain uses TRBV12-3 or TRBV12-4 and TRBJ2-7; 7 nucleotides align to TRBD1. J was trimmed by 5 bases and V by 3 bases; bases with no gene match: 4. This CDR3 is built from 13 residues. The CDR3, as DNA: TGTGCCAGCAGTTTGAGTCAGGGGGACGAGCAGTACTTC. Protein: CASSLSQGDEQYF.

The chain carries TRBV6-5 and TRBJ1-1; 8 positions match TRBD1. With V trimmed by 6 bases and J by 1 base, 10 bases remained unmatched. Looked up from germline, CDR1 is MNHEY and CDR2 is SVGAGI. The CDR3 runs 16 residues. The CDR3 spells CASRYTSGTGNTEAFF. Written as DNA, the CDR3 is TGTGCCAGCAGATACACCAGCGGGACAGGGAACACTGAAGCTTTCTTT.

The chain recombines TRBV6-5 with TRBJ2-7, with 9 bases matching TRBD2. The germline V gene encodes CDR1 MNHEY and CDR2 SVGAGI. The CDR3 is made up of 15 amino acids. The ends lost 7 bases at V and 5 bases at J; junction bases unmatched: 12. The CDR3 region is CASITPLAGHNEQYF. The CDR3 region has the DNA TGTGCCAGCATCACCCCCCTAGCGGGGCATAACGAGCAGTACTTC.

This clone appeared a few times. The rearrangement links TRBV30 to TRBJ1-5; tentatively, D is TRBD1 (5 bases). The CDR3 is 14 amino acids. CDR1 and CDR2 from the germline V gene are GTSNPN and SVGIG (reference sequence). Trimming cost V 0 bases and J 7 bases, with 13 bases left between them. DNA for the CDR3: TGTGCCTGGAGTGTATCAGGGTCTGGGCAGCCCCAGCATTTT. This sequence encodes CAWSVSGSGQPQHF.

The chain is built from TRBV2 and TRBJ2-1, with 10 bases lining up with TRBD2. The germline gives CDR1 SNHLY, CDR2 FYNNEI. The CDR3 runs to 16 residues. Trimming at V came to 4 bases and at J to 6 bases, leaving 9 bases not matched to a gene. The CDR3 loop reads CASSGTSGASPNEQFF. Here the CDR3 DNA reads TGTGCCAGCAGTGGCACTAGCGGGGCGTCACCCAATGAGCAGTTCTTC.

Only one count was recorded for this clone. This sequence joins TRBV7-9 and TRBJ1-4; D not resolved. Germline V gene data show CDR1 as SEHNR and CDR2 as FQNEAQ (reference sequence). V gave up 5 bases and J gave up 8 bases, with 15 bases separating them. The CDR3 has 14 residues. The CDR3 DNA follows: TGTGCCAGCAGCCGAAGTACGGGTATGGAAAAACTGTTTTTT. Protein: CASSRSTGMEKLFF.

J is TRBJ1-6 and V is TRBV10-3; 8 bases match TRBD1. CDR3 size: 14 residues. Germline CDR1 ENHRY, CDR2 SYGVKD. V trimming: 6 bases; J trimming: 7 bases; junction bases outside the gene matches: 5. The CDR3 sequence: CAIRGDRTNSPLHF. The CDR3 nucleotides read TGTGCCATCAGGGGGGACAGGACGAATTCACCCCTCCACTTT.

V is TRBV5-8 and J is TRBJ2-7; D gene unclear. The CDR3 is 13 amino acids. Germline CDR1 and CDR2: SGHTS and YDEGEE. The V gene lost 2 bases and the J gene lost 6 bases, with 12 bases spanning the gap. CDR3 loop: CASSFSRGSEQYF. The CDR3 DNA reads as TGTGCCAGCAGCTTCTCTCGTGGCAGCGAGCAGTACTTC.

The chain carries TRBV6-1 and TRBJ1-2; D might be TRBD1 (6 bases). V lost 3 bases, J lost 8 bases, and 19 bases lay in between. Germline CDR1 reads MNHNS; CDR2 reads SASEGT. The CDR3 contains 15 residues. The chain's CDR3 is CASSDAGDWRWGYTF. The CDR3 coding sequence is TGTGCCAGCAGTGATGCAGGGGATTGGCGATGGGGCTACACCTTC.

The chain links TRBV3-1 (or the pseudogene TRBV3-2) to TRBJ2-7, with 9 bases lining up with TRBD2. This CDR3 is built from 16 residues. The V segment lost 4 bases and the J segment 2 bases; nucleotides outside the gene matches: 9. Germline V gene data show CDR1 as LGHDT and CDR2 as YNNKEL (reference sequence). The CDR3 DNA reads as TGTGCCAGCAGCCCGCGCGGACTAGCGCATCCCTACGAGCAGTACTTC. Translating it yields CASSPRGLAHPYEQYF.

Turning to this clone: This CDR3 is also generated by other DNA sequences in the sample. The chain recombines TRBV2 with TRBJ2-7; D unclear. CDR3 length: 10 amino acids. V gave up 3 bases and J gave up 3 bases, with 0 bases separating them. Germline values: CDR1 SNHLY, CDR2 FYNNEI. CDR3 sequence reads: CASSDYEQYF. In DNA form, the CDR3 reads TGTGCCAGCAGTGACTACGAGCAGTACTTC. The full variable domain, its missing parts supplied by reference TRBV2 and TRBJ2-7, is EPEVTQTPSHQVTQMGQEVILRCVPISNHLYFYWYRQILGQKVEFLVSFYNNEISEKSEIFDDQFSVERPDGSNFTLKIRSTKLEDSAMYFCASSDYEQYFGPGTRLTVT.

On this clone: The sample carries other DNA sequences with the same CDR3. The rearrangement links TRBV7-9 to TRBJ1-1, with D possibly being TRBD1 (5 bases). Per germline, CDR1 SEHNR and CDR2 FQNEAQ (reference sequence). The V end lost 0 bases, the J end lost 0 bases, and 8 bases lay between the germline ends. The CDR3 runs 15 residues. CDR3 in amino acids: CASSLAQGLNTEAFF. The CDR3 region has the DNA TGTGCCAGCAGCTTAGCCCAGGGCCTGAACACTGAAGCTTTCTTT.

The CDR3 sequence is CATSRDGGGGYQQFF. CDR3 nucleotides: TGTGCCACCAGCAGAGATGGAGGGGGTGGGTACCAGCAGTTCTTC. V and J are TRBV15 and TRBJ2-1; D assignment may be TRBD1 or TRBD2 (6 bases each). This CDR3 is 15 amino acids long. Deletions cut 0 bases from V and 11 bases from J, with 17 bases between. CDR1 is LNHNV, CDR2 YYDKDF, per germline (reference sequence).